These 18 T cell receptor delta chains share one sample of origin, sequenced in a study of gamma-delta chains in newborns, infants, children. TCRdb made new clone calls on the reads using CATT. The sample carries more than 6,500 delta-chain clones, roughly 1.5% recorded once. Sequencing input: blood. Receptors originate from a child who was a newborn, infant or young child, either healthy, febrile or measles-vaccinated (not recorded which).

Of note for this clone: With a much larger clone just one base away, this may be a read error. Different DNA sequences within this sample yield the same CDR3. The chain couples TRDV2 to TRDJ3, with 10 bases matching TRDD3. In germline, CDR1 is GEAIGNYY, CDR2 EKD. The CDR3 is 20 residues long. V trimming: 1 base; J trimming: 0 bases; junction bases outside the gene matches: 8. CDR3 sequence (DNA): TGTGCCTGTGACACTCTTAACTGGGGGATGAGCTCCTGGGACACCCGACAGATGTTTTTC. Amino acid sequence: CACDTLNWGMSSWDTRQMFF.

This clone is medium-sized by share. The V and J genes are TRDV1 and TRDJ1; D perhaps matches TRDD3 (8 bases). The CDR3 spans 20 residues. Germline V gene data show CDR1 as TSWWSYY and CDR2 as QGS. Trimming took 0 bases from V and 3 from J, leaving 26 bases between them. The CDR3 spells CALGELSYYRLGASADKLIF. The CDR3 coding sequence is TGTGCTCTTGGGGAACTTTCCTACTATAGACTGGGGGCTAGCGCCGATAAACTCATCTTT.

In its sample, this clone was seen many times. The chain combines TRDV1 with TRDJ1, with 9 nucleotides matching TRDD3. CDR3 length equals 18 residues. Germline V CDR1 and CDR2: TSWWSYY, QGS. Germline trimming cut 2 bases from V and 7 bases from J; bases unmatched to any gene: 17. In DNA form, the CDR3 reads TGTGCTCTTGGGGAATATGCTCTGGGGGATCCGAACTATCTTAAACTCATCTTT. Protein sequence: CALGEYALGDPNYLKLIF.

There are a few counts of this clone. The junction differs from germline at one of its ends, possibly a read error. Additional DNA sequences in this sample encode the identical CDR3. V gene TRDV1 combines with J gene TRDJ1; perhaps TRDD2 as D (8 bases). The CDR3 contains 22 residues. Germline values: CDR1 TSWWSYY, CDR2 QGS. The chain's CDR3 is CALGELNGLPKRLGLQTDKLIF. As DNA, the CDR3 is TGTGCTCTTGGGGAACTTAATGGCCTTCCTAAAAGACTGGGGCTACAGACCGATAAGCTCATCTTT.

This clone has just a few counts. This chain connects TRDV1 to TRDJ1; TRDD3 is a possible D gene (5 bases). The CDR3 spans 24 residues. V was clipped by 1 base and J by 4 bases, with 40 bases between them. CDR1 and CDR2 (germline): TSWWSYY, QGS. The CDR3 loop is CALGERPGSRHSVLLVSTGDKLIF. The CDR3 region has the DNA TGTGCTCTTGGGGAACGTCCCGGGTCCCGGCATTCGGTGTTACTGGTTTCTACGGGCGATAAACTCATCTTT.

The rearrangement joins TRDV1 to TRDJ1, with D possibly TRDD3 on 6 matching bases. The V gene lost 1 base and the J gene lost 4 bases, with 22 bases spanning the gap. The CDR3 totals 18 residues. Germline loops: CDR1 TSWWSYY, CDR2 QGS. Here the CDR3 reads CALGEPVGLGVPHDKLIF. The CDR3 DNA sequence: TGTGCTCTTGGGGAACCAGTCGGATTGGGGGTCCCCCACGATAAACTCATCTTT.

CDR3 amino acids: CALGECVGGPAVDKLIF. As DNA, the CDR3 is TGTGCTCTTGGGGAATGCGTGGGGGGACCGGCAGTTGATAAACTCATCTTT. The rearrangement links TRDV1 to TRDJ1; tentative D call: TRDD3 (6 bases). The CDR3 length is 17 residues. Per the germline V gene, CDR1 is TSWWSYY and CDR2 is QGS. The ends were cut back, 2 bases at V and 5 bases at J, with 21 bases in the middle.

This clone has a handful of counts. TCRdb records a much larger clone's protein for this DNA, with a difference at residue 10 that likely arises from a read error; the protein given is the translation of the DNA. The chain has TRDV2 and TRDJ2; 13 bases agree with TRDD3. Germline loops: CDR1 GEAIGNYY, CDR2 EKD. V gave up 2 bases and J gave up 6 bases; unmatched junction bases: 2. The length of the CDR3 is 15 residues. CDR3 loop: CACDILGDTAAQLFF. Here the CDR3 DNA reads TGTGCCTGTGACATACTGGGGGATACGGCAGCACAACTCTTCTTT.

About this clone: TCRdb's protein for this DNA is that of a much larger clone and differs from the translation at residue 11, likely a read error; the protein shown is the DNA translation. The chain uses TRDV2 and TRDJ3; TRDD3 aligns across 7 bases. Looked up from germline, CDR1 is GEAIGNYY and CDR2 is EKD. This CDR3 has 16 residues. CDR3: CACDWGSSWDIRQMFF. As DNA, the CDR3 is TGTGCCTGTGACTGGGGGAGCTCCTGGGACATCCGACAGATGTTTTTC.

Sample share makes this clone medium-sized. Additional DNA sequences in this sample encode the identical CDR3. V is TRDV1 and J is TRDJ1, with 9 bases identical to TRDD2. The CDR3 totals 18 residues. Unmatched junction bases numbered 11, after V lost 3 bases and J lost 0 bases. Germline V gives CDR1 TSWWSYY, CDR2 QGS. CDR3: CALGDPAFLRPNTDKLIF. The CDR3 coding sequence is TGTGCTCTTGGGGACCCCGCCTTCCTACGTCCCAACACCGATAAACTCATCTTT.

This clone was counted only a few times. With a much larger clone just one base away, this may be a read error. The sample carries other DNA sequences with the same CDR3. The CDR3 DNA reads TGTGCTCTTGGGGAAGATTCTTTTACTGGGGGACAAACGTCGAATAAACTCATCTTT. This gives the protein CALGEDSFTGGQTSNKLIF. The V gene is TRDV1, the J gene TRDJ1; TRDD3 agrees at 9 bases. Germline V gives CDR1 TSWWSYY, CDR2 QGS. With V trimmed by 2 bases and J by 6 bases, 19 bases remained unmatched. The CDR3 contains 19 residues.

This clone turned up a few times. The chain recombines TRDV1 with TRDJ1; TRDD3 matches at 8 bases. The CDR3 loop spans 23 amino acids. CDR1 is TSWWSYY and CDR2 is QGS in the germline V gene. Trimming removed 2 bases from V and 0 bases from J; junction bases left unmatched: 26. The CDR3 region has the DNA TGTGCTCTTGGGGAATATCGGGTATCCTCACGGGTACTGGGGGTCTCGTACACCGATAAACTCATCTTT. Translating it yields CALGEYRVSSRVLGVSYTDKLIF.

Concerning this clone: A much larger clone is a single base away; this may be a read error. The CDR3 DNA reads TGTGCTCTTGGGAATCCTACAATCGGCGTGGTTGGGGGATACGCGAGGGGGACAGCACAACTCTTCTTT. This translates into CALGNPTIGVVGGYARGTAQLFF. The chain recombines TRDV1 with TRDJ2; TRDD3 agrees at 11 bases. Germline loops: CDR1 TSWWSYY, CDR2 QGS. The CDR3 sequence is 23 residues long. After removal of 5 bases from V and 4 bases from J, the junction contained 27 bases not matched to a gene.

With regard to this clone: One end of the junction fails to match germline, which may point to a read error. The gene calls are TRDV1 and TRDJ2; TRDD3 matches at 10 bases. The CDR3 covers 21 residues. The V gene's germline CDR1 is TSWWSYY and CDR2 QGS. The CDR3 nucleotides are TGTGCTCTTGGGGAATTGGGGGTGGGGGGATACGCCCATGCTTTGACAGCACAACCCTTCTTT. It codes for CALGELGVGGYAHALTAQPFF.

By sample share, this clone is medium-sized. The chain recombines TRDV1 with TRDJ1, with TRDD2 as a possible D gene (6 bases). The germline V and J ends were trimmed by 0 bases and 0 bases, with 20 bases remaining between them. CDR1 and CDR2 from the germline V gene are TSWWSYY and QGS. The CDR3 has 19 residues. The CDR3 protein is CALGELSDPTRGYTDKLIF. The CDR3 DNA reads TGTGCTCTTGGGGAACTATCTGATCCTACGAGGGGTTACACCGATAAACTCATCTTT.

By share of the sample, this clone is medium-sized (0.01 to 0.1%). This CDR3 is also generated by other DNA sequences in the sample. J is TRDJ1 and V is TRDV1; a weak D match, TRDD2 (5 bases). V was shortened by 5 bases and J by 10 bases, with 26 bases between the two germline ends. Germline V CDR1 and CDR2: TSWWSYY, QGS. The CDR3 is 16 residues long. CDR3 amino acids: CALGNPRALRRSGLIF. The CDR3 coding sequence is TGTGCTCTTGGGAACCCCCGGGCCCTACGCCGCTCAGGACTCATCTTT.

Turning to this clone: A single base separates this from a much larger clone, so it may be a read error. The CDR3 is CALGDLDPSSYRGIRLKNTDKLIF. CDR3 nucleotides: TGTGCTCTTGGGGACCTGGACCCCTCTTCCTACCGGGGGATACGGCTAAAGAACACCGATAAACTCATCTTT. The chain employs TRDV1 and TRDJ1; TRDD3 matches at 10 bases. The V gene's germline CDR1 is TSWWSYY and CDR2 QGS. There are 24 residues in the CDR3. V lost 3 bases, J lost 0 bases, and 28 bases stayed unmatched.

By share, this clone counts as medium-sized. The chain is built from TRDV2 and TRDJ1; 9 positions agree with TRDD3. V dropped 3 bases and J dropped 1; count of bases not matched to a gene: 17. Per germline, CDR1 GEAIGNYY and CDR2 EKD. The CDR3 is 19 residues long. For the CDR3, the DNA is TGTGCCTGTGACGCTTTGAGGGGGGATACAGGTCTAGGCACCGATAAACTCATCTTT. Translated: CACDALRGDTGLGTDKLIF.